The T cell receptor (beta chain) described here comes from a study of T cells after yellow fever vaccination. Researchers made TCR cDNA using 5'RACE template switching, and this step added a universal primer site and UMIs. A single record per CDR3 protein comes from TCRdb applying MiXCR to the 5' RACE reads. The table records around 250,000 distinct CDR3 sequences, around 5.2% of them present only once. Study-level points and caveats: Post-booster reappearance was seen for most primary-vaccination clones (about 95% CD4, around 88% CD8).

V was shortened by 4 bases and J by 0 bases, with 13 bases between the two germline ends. Germline V lookup: CDR1 LGHNA, CDR2 YSLEER. The CDR3 contains 15 residues. The sample holds a few counts of this clonotype. Antigen specificity is unknown. The origin of this receptor is a man aged 18 to 35 who received the YFV17D yellow fever vaccine. V gene TRBV4-3 combines with J gene TRBJ2-7; D may be TRBD1 or TRBD2 (5 bases each). This material consisted of CD4+ T cells sorted from PBMCs, taken on the day of the yellow fever booster vaccination. The CDR3 coding sequence is TGCGCCAGCAGCCGGGACGGAATGAGCTCCTACGAGCAGTACTTC. It yields the protein CASSRDGMSSYEQYF.